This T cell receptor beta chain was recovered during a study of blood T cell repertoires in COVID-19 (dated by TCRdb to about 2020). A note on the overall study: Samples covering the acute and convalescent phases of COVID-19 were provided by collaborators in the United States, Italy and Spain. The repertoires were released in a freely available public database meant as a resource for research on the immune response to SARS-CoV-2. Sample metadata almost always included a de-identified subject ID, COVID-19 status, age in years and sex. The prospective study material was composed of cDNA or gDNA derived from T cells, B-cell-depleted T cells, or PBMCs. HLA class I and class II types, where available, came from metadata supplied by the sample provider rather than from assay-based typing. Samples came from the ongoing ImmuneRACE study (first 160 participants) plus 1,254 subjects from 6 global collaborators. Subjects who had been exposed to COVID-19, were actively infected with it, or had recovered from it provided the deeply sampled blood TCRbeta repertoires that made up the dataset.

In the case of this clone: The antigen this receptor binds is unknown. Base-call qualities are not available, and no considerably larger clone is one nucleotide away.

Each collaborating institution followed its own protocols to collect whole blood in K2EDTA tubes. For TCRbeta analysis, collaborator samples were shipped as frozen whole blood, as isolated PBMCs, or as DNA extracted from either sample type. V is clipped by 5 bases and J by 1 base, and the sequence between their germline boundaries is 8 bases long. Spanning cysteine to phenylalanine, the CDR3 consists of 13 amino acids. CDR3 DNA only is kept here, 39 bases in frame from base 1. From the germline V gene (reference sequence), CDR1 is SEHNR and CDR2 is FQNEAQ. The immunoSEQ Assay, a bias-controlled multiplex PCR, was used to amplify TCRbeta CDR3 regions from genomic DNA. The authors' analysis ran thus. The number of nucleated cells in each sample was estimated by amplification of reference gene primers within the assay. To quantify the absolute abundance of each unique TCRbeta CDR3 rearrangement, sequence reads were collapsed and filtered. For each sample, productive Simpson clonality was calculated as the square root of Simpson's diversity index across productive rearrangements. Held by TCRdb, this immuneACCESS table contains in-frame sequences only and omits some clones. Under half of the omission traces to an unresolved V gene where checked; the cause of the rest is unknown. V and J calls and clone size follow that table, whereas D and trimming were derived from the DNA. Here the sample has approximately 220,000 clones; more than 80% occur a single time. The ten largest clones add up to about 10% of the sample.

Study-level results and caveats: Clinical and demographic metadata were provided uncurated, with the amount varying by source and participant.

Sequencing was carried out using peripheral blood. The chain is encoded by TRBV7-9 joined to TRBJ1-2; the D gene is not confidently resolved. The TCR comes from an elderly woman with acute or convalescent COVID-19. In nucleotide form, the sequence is TGTGCCAGCAGCAGAGGCGATAACTATGGCTACACCTTC. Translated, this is CASSRGDNYGYTF.